This T cell receptor (beta chain) stems from a study of T cell responses to AZD1222 COVID-19 vaccine. Overall study: Pooling covered second doses at about 4 or about 12 weeks.

Points from the study as a whole: Baseline seropositivity occurred in only a handful of AZD1222 recipients. The reported proportion of spike-specific TCRs targeting unmutated variant regions was nearly half. The breadth and depth of Spike-specific TCRs increased once two AZD1222 doses had been given.

As for this clone: What it recognizes is unknown.

The table came from immunoSEQ multiplex PCR; TCRdb's copy has only in-frame clones and leaves some out. The repertoire consists of some 100,000 clones, with around nine tenths occurring once and the leading ten covering about 3.5%. After removal of 4 bases from V and 0 bases from J, the junction contained 1 base not matched to a gene. Germline V gives CDR1 SGHAT, CDR2 FQNNGV. This CDR3 is built from 15 residues. Source: peripheral blood, taken on day 0 of AZD1222 vaccination. The chain couples TRBV11-2 to TRBJ2-1; 9 bases match TRBD1. The TCR was taken from an adult in good health. This CDR3 reads CASSWDRDSYNEQFF. In DNA form, the CDR3 reads TGTGCCAGCAGCTGGGACAGGGACTCCTACAATGAGCAGTTCTTC. The variable domain in full, with the rest retrieved from reference TRBV11-2 and TRBJ2-1, is EAGVAQSPRYKIIEKRQSVAFWCNPISGHATLYWYQQILGQGPKLLIQFQNNGVVDDSQLPKDRFSAERLKGVDSTLKIQPAKLEDSAVYLCASSWDRDSYNEQFFGPGTRLTVL.